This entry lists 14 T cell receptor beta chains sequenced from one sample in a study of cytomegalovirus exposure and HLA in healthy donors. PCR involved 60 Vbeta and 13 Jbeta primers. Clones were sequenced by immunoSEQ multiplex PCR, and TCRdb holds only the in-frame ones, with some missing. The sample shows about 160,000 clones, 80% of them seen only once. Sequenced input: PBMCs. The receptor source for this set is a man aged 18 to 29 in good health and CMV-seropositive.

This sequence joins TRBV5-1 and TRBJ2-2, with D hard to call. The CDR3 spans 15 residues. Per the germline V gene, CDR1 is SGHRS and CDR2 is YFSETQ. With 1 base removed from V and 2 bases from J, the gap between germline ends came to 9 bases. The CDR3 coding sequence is TGCGCCAGCAGCTTGTCGACTCACAACACCGGGGAGCTGTTTTTT. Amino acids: CASSLSTHNTGELFF.

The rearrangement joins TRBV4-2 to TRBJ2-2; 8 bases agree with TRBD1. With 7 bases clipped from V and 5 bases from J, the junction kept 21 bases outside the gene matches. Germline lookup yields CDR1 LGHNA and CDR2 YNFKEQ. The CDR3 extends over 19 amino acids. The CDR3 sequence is CASTPSSGTGTGLTGELFF. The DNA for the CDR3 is TGTGCCAGCACCCCAAGTTCCGGAACCGGGACAGGTCTGACCGGGGAGCTGTTTTTT.

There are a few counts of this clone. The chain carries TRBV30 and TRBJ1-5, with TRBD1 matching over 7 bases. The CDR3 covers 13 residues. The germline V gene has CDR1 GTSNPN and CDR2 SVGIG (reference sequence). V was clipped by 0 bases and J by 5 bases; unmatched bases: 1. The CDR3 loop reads CAWSVDRDQPQHF. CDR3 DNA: TGTGCCTGGAGTGTTGACAGGGATCAGCCCCAGCATTTT.

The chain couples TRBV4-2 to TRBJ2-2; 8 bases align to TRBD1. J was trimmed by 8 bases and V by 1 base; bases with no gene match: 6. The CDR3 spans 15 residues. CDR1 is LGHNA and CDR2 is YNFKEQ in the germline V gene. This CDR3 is CASSQAGRGLGELFF. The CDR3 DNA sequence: TGTGCCAGCAGCCAAGCGGGCAGGGGGCTGGGGGAGCTGTTTTTT.

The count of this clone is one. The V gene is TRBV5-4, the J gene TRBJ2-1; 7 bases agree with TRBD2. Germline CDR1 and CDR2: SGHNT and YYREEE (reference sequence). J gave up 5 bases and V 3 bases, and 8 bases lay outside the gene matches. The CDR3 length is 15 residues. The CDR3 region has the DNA TGTGCCAGCAGCTACGTTGCTAGCGGAAACAATGAGCAGTTCTTC. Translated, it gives CASSYVASGNNEQFF.

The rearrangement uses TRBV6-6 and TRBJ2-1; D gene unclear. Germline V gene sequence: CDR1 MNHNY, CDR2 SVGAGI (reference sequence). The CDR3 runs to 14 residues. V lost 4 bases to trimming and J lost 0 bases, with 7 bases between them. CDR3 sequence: CASSSVSSYNEQFF. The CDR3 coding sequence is TGTGCCAGCAGTTCGGTAAGCTCCTACAATGAGCAGTTCTTC.

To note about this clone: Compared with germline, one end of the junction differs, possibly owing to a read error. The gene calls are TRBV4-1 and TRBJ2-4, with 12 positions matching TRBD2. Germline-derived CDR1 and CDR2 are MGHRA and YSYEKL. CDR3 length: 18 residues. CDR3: CASSQSSGGALAKNSQYF. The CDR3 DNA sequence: TGCGCCAGCAGCCAGTCTAGCGGGGGGGCTCTAGCCAAAAACAGTCAGTACTTC.

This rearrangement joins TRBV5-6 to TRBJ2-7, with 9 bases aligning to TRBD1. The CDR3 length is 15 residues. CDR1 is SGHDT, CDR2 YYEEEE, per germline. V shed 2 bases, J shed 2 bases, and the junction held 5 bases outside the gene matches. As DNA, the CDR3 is TGTGCCAGCAGCTTTGACAGGGGGAGGCCCTACGAGCAGTACTTC. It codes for CASSFDRGRPYEQYF.

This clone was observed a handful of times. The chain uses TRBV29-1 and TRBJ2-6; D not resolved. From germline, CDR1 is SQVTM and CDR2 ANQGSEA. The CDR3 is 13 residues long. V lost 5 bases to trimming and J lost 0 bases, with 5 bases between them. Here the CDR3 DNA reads TGCAGCGTTTTCATCTCTGGGGCCAACGTCCTGACTTTC. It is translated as CSVFISGANVLTF. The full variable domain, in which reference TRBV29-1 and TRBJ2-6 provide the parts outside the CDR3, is SAVISQKPSRDICQRGTSLTIQCQVDSQVTMMFWYRQQPGQSLTLIATANQGSEATYESGFVIDKFPISRPNLTFSTLTVSNMSPEDSSIYLCSVFISGANVLTFGAGSRLTVL.

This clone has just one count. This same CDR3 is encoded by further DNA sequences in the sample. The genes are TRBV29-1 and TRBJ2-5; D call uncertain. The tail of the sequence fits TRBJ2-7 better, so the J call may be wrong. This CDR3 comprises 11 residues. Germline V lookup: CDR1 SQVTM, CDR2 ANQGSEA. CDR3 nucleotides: TGCAGCGTAACGGACTCCTACGAGCAGTACTTC. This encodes CSVTDSYEQYF.

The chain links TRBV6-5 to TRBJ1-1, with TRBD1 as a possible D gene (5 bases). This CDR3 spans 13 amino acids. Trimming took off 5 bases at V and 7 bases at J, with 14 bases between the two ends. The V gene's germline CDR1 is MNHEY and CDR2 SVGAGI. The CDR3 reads CASSATAFNEAFF. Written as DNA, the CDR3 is TGTGCCAGCAGTGCGACAGCATTTAATGAAGCTTTCTTT.

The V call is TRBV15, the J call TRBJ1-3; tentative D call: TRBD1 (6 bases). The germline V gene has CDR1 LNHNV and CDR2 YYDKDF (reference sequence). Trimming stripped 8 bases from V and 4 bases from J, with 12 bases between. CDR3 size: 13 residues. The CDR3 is CATQAGGGNTIYF. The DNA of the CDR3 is TGTGCCACCCAGGCGGGGGGCGGAAACACCATATATTTT.

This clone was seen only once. CDR3 sequence: CASSQGGFLTDTQYF. CDR3 DNA: TGTGCCAGCAGCCAGGGCGGCTTTCTGACAGATACGCAGTATTTT. V gene TRBV11-3 combines with J gene TRBJ2-3, with a weak D call TRBD1 (5 bases). V lost 5 bases to trimming and J lost 3 bases, with 15 bases between them. This CDR3 has 15 amino acids. CDR1 and CDR2 (germline): SGHNT, YENEEA.

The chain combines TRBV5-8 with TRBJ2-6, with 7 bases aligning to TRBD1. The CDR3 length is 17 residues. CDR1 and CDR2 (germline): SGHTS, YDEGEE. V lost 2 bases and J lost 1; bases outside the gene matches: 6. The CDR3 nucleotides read TGTGCCAGCAGCTTCCGGGACAGAGCATCTGGGGCCAACGTCCTGACTTTC. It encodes CASSFRDRASGANVLTF. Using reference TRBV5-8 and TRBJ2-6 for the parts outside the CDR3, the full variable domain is EAGVTQSPTHLIKTRGQQATLRCSPISGHTSVYWYQQALGLGLQFLLWYDEGEERNRGNFPPRFSGRQFPNYSSELNVNALELEDSALYLCASSFRDRASGANVLTFGAGSRLTVL.